This T cell receptor beta chain was captured in a study of blood T cell repertoires in COVID-19. Study details: Spain, Italy and the United States supplied samples that represented acute and convalescent COVID-19. PBMCs, B-cell-depleted T cells, or T cells were the source of the cDNA or gDNA that made up the material.

Original processing methods: Nucleated cell counts were estimated from reference gene primer amplification. Produced via immunoSEQ multiplex PCR; TCRdb's table is partial and in-frame only. V and J calls and clone size come straight from that table; D and trimming were deduced from the DNA. The sample holds about 74,000 clones, about 69% seen once. The germline V and J ends were trimmed by 5 bases and 3 bases, with 11 bases remaining between them. Germline V gene sequence: CDR1 SGHVS, CDR2 FQNEAQ. This CDR3 contains 14 residues. The clonotype comes from a man between 65 and 79 years old with acute or convalescent COVID-19. The chain has TRBV7-8 and TRBJ2-1, with D possibly TRBD1 on 7 matching bases. Sequenced material: peripheral blood. In DNA, the CDR3 is TGTGCCAGCAGCGCAGGGGGAGGCTACAATGAGCAGTTCTTC. This sequence encodes CASSAGGGYNEQFF.